This T cell receptor beta chain was documented in a study of blood T cells in healthy people across ages (dated by TCRdb to between 2014 and 2017). Background for the entire study: Template switching captured roughly one uniquely barcoded TCR beta cDNA molecule per two T cells in model experiments. The study measured age-related changes in TCR beta repertoire diversity using deep sequencing normalized with unique cDNA molecular identifiers. Donors were grouped into four age groups: young (average 16 years), middle-aged (over 35), aged (around 56) and long-lived (about 90). To avoid experimental bias, donors of different ages were distributed randomly across sequencing lanes. Using the same blood draw, the study looked at two additional independent replicas of 1 million unique cDNA reads for two donors, one aged 18 to 30 and the other aged 80 or older.

General conclusions and limits of the study: Conclusive comparison of naive and antigen-experienced compartments was prevented by the profiling of bulk unsorted PBMCs. Estimates of total diversity based on one million sequenced T cells were considered lower bounds and underestimates. There was a strong correlation between observed TCR beta diversity and the percentage of naive T cells measured by flow cytometry. The long-lived group showed more naive CD4+ T cells, fewer expanded clones and increased TCR diversity than the aged group, suggesting age selection. Because donor CMV infection status was unknown, age-related changes in expanded clonotypes were potentially confounded. Observed TCR beta diversity per million T cells fell roughly linearly with age, and a significant reduction was already apparent by age around 40.

CDR1 and CDR2 were assigned from the germline V gene as SQVTM and ANQGSEA. The CDR3 holds 12 amino acids from the cysteine to the phenylalanine. Only the CDR3 portion is preserved as DNA: 36 bases, with reading frame beginning at the first base. V is shortened by 4 bases, J by 5 bases, and the region joining them spans 11 bases. The library was built by means of 5' RACE. The data were produced on an Illumina HiSeq 2500. The second PCR ran for roughly 7 to 12 cycles and used a J-beta primer mix along with a sample-barcoded 5' primer. Each TCR beta cDNA molecule received a unique molecular identifier from a template-switch 5' adaptor carrying 12 random nucleotides. Each sample yielded at least 3 million CDR3-containing paired-end reads. All of the RNA was converted into first-strand cDNA using the Mint cDNA synthesis kit, with a TRBC-specific oligonucleotide serving as the primer. Following uracil-DNA glycosylase treatment, a first 18-cycle PCR with universal primers M1SS and BC2_uni_R was performed on all cDNA. In the authors' own workflow: Normalization of each sample was performed by random selection of 1 million high-quality reads, each carrying a distinct molecular identifier. Reads sharing molecular identifiers were discarded rather than binned into consensus sequences. MiTCR, set to a Q25 quality threshold and the strictest error-elimination algorithm, was used for CDR3 identification, clonotype clustering and error correction. A nonparametric unseen species model using Euler transformation provided a lower-bound estimate of total TCR beta diversity. The public reads were reanalyzed by TCRdb: fastp trimming at Q25, MiXCR alignment, in-frame beta chains only. CDR3 protein duplicates are merged, each entry listing the most common genes and DNA. These V and J calls originate from TCRdb's pipeline instead of the authors' own analysis. The sample table holds roughly 1.5 million distinct CDR3 sequences, of which under 55% were seen once. About 3.8% of the sample rests with the top ten.

This clonotype occurred a few times. Its target antigen remains unknown. No qualities accompany the bases; no much larger clone lies one base away. The roughly 39 donors, aged about 6 to 95 years, were systemically healthy Caucasian individuals from Russia. About 10 milliliters of peripheral blood were drawn from each donor into EDTA-treated Vacutainer tubes. PBMCs were isolated by Ficoll-Paque density-gradient centrifugation, with at least 6 million obtained per sample. Total RNA was extracted from PBMCs with Trizol reagent, with at least 5.5 micrograms obtained per sample. The percentages of naive CD45RAhigh/CD27high T cells were determined by flow cytometry on a PBMC aliquot from every donor.

The specimen was blood. The sequence derives from a woman younger than 30 in good health. The rearrangement joined TRBV29-1 to TRBJ2-5; tentative D gene TRBD1, with 6 bases matching. The bases read TGCAGCGTTGCACAGGGCCACGAGACCCAGTACTTC. Its product reads: CSVAQGHETQYF.